The rows below give T cell receptor beta chains drawn from one sample of a study of shared clonotypes between healthy human individuals. Libraries were prepared by immunoSEQ multiplex PCR; TCRdb keeps only in-frame clonotypes and omits some of them. The sample consists of some 1,600,000 clones, 95% to 99% of them appearing once. Sequencing was carried out using naive CD4+ T cells sorted from blood. Receptors were obtained from a man aged 25 to 40 in good health. CDR3s include the opening cysteine and the closing phenylalanine or tryptophan. D genes are given only for firm matches. Clone size is given for some rows only: seen once, a few or many times, or a class if the clone is expanded.

CASSISGSEDTQYF	TGTGCCAGCAGTATTAGCGGGAGTGAAGATACGCAGTATTTT	once	TRBV2	TRBJ2-3	TRBD2
CASGLGSEQYF	TGTGCCAGCGGGTTGGGTAGCGAGCAGTACTTC	-	TRBV28	TRBJ2-7	-
CASSLVGGSGLETQYF	TGTGCCAGCAGCTTAGTTGGGGGATCGGGGTTAGAGACCCAGTACTTC	-	TRBV11-2	TRBJ2-5	-
CAGGTANTEAFF	TGTGCCGGGGGGACAGCGAACACTGAAGCTTTCTTT	-	TRBV21-1	TRBJ1-1	-
CASSLGLAGGAGELFF	TGCGCCAGCAGCTTGGGCCTAGCGGGAGGCGCCGGGGAGCTGTTTTTT	-	TRBV5-1	TRBJ2-2	TRBD2
CSVEPPNSYEQYF	TGCAGCGTTGAACCCCCAAACTCCTACGAGCAGTACTTC	once	TRBV29-1	TRBJ2-7	-
CASSFRPTSGTDTQYF	TGTGCCAGCAGCTTTCGACCGACTAGTGGGACGGATACGCAGTATTTT	-	TRBV7-2	TRBJ2-3	-
CAISEEVGRANEKLFF	TGTGCCATCAGTGAAGAGGTCGGCAGGGCTAATGAAAAACTGTTTTTT	-	TRBV10-3	TRBJ1-4	-
CASSKESYGYTF	TGTGCCAGTTCTAAAGAGAGCTATGGCTACACCTTC	-	TRBV19	TRBJ1-2	-
CASSLTPFPASGNQPQHF	TGTGCCAGCAGTTTAACCCCTTTCCCGGCATCGGGCAATCAGCCCCAGCATTTT	once	TRBV27	TRBJ1-5	-
CASSLTGQPQHF	TGTGCCAGCAGTTTAACAGGTCAGCCCCAGCATTTT	few	TRBV28	TRBJ1-5	-
CASSTGPSQETQYF	TGTGCCAGCAGCACGGGACCTTCCCAAGAGACCCAGTACTTC	-	TRBV9	TRBJ2-5	-
CASSVASGGPYEQYF	TGTGCCAGCAGTGTGGCTAGCGGGGGCCCCTACGAGCAGTACTTC	-	TRBV2	TRBJ2-7	TRBD2
CASSLDSQSYEQYF	TGCGCCAGCAGCTTGGACAGCCAATCCTACGAGCAGTACTTC	-	TRBV5-1	TRBJ2-7	-
CASSLLAGAQETQYF	TGCGCCAGCAGCTTGCTTGCCGGAGCGCAAGAGACCCAGTACTTC	-	TRBV5-1	TRBJ2-5	-
CSVRGQETQYF	TGCAGCGTTAGGGGGCAGGAGACCCAGTACTTC	-	TRBV29-1	TRBJ2-5	TRBD1
CASSRVGETTNEKLFF	TGTGCCAGCAGCCGGGTGGGGGAGACAACTAATGAAAAACTGTTTTTT	-	TRBV5-4	TRBJ1-4	-
CASSMPLGLAGDTQYF	TGTGCCAGTAGTATGCCCCTCGGACTAGCGGGAGATACGCAGTATTTT	-	TRBV19	TRBJ2-3	TRBD2
CASSLAGLAGGSPQYF	TGTGCCAGCAGCTTAGCCGGACTAGCGGGAGGTAGTCCGCAGTACTTC	once	TRBV7-8	TRBJ2-7	TRBD2
CASSPGLYNEQFF	TGTGCCAGCTCACCGGGACTTTACAATGAGCAGTTCTTC	-	TRBV18	TRBJ2-1	-
CASSPALAGAPEQYF	TGTGCCAGCAGCCCTGCTCTAGCGGGAGCGCCCGAGCAGTACTTC	-	TRBV28	TRBJ2-7	TRBD2
CASSLGGDRGNQPQHF	TGTGCCAGCAGTCTCGGGGGGGACAGGGGAAATCAGCCCCAGCATTTT	-	TRBV28	TRBJ1-5	TRBD1
CASSPRGGHLDTGELFF	TGTGCCAGCAGCCCAAGAGGAGGACATTTGGACACCGGGGAGCTGTTTTTT	-	TRBV9	TRBJ2-2	-
CASSLEGDTQYF	TGCGCCAGCAGCTTGGAGGGAGATACGCAGTATTTT	few	TRBV5-1	TRBJ2-3	-
CSVGPGGYNEQFF	TGCAGCGTTGGGCCAGGGGGCTACAATGAGCAGTTCTTC	once	TRBV29-1	TRBJ2-1	TRBD1
CASSPDRGSYEKLFF	TGTGCCAGCAGCCCCGACAGGGGTTCGTACGAAAAACTGTTTTTT	-	TRBV7-8	TRBJ1-4	TRBD1
CASSSRTSAAYEQYF	TGTGCCAGCAGCTCCCGGACTAGCGCGGCGTACGAGCAGTACTTC	-	TRBV6-5	TRBJ2-7	TRBD2
CASTKGQLSYEQYF	TGTGCCAGCACCAAGGGACAGCTAAGCTACGAGCAGTACTTC	-	TRBV7-8	TRBJ2-7	TRBD1
CASKPGQGAGGYTF	TGTGCCTCCAAGCCGGGACAGGGGGCCGGTGGCTACACCTTC	once	TRBV7-9	TRBJ1-2	TRBD1
CASSVGRLPQYF	TGTGCCAGCAGCGTAGGGAGACTCCCGCAGTATTTT	-	TRBV9	TRBJ2-3	-
CASSQLASGELFF	TGCGCCAGCAGCCAACTCGCCTCCGGGGAGCTGTTTTTT	-	TRBV4-1	TRBJ2-2	-
CASRTLWGTAERDEQYF	TGTGCCAGCAGGACTCTATGGGGGACGGCTGAAAGGGACGAGCAGTACTTC	-	TRBV11-2	TRBJ2-7	-
CASSFGTTGEQYF	TGTGCCAGCAGCTTTGGGACTACGGGCGAGCAGTACTTC	-	TRBV9	TRBJ2-7	TRBD2
CASSLIQETQYF	TGTGCCAGCAGCTTAATCCAAGAGACCCAGTACTTC	-	TRBV7-8	TRBJ2-5	-
CASSLSPPGEYVDTQYF	TGTGCCAGCAGTTTATCCCCCCCGGGGGAGTACGTGGATACGCAGTATTTT	-	TRBV27	TRBJ2-3	-
CASSPPERSTDTQYF	TGCGCCAGCAGCCCCCCAGAGCGAAGCACAGATACGCAGTATTTT	once	TRBV5-1	TRBJ2-3	-